The source of this T cell receptor beta chain is a study of blood T cell repertoires in COVID-19. Overall study: Acute and convalescent COVID-19 samples came from the United States, Italy and Spain.

Of note for this clone: At one of its ends the junction is not consistent with the germline gene, which may arise from a read error.

In the original workflow: Reference gene primer amplification yielded estimated nucleated cell counts. The assay was immunoSEQ multiplex PCR, and TCRdb's table has in-frame clones only and misses some. Clone size and V and J calls were adopted from that table, with D and trimming inferred from the DNA. Here the sample spans some 150,000 clones, about nine tenths being singletons. Germline CDR1 reads LGHNA; CDR2 reads YSLEER. The CDR3 is 15 amino acids. Material: peripheral blood. The sequence came from a man aged 50-60 years who had recovered from COVID-19. The chain combines TRBV4-3 with TRBJ2-2; 7 bases are shared with TRBD2. This CDR3 is CASSQVGGNPGELFF. The CDR3 DNA reads TGCGCCAGCAGCCAAGTCGGGGGGAACCCCGGGGAGCTGTTTTTT.